A single sample is the source of the 15 T cell receptor beta chains below, sequenced in a study of blood T cell repertoires in COVID-19. Libraries were prepared by immunoSEQ multiplex PCR; TCRdb keeps only in-frame clonotypes and omits some of them. The sample contains 75,000 to 95,000 clones, roughly 70% of which appear only once. The sample consisted of peripheral blood. Receptors were obtained from a man between 65 and 85 years old with COVID-19, enrolled during active disease.

This chain uses TRBV5-1 with TRBJ2-4, with 7 bases that match TRBD2. Germline CDR1 is SGHRS and CDR2 is YFSETQ. J lost 1 base, V lost 3 bases, and 4 bases had no gene match. The CDR3 consists of 15 residues. The CDR3 bases are TGCGCCAGCAGCTCGAGCGGGGTGGCCAAAAACATTCAGTACTTC. Its protein is CASSSSGVAKNIQYF. The full variable domain, its missing parts supplied by reference TRBV5-1 and TRBJ2-4, is KAGVTQTPRYLIKTRGQQVTLSCSPISGHRSVSWYQQTPGQGLQFLFEYFSETQRNKGNFPGRFSGRQFSNSRSEMNVSTLELGDSALYLCASSSSGVAKNIQYFGAGTRLSVL.

Written as DNA, the CDR3 is TGTGCCAGCAGCTCCAGGGGCTTCGTAGGTAATCAGCCCCAGCATTTT. Amino acid sequence: CASSSRGFVGNQPQHF. V is TRBV7-2 and J is TRBJ1-5, with D tentatively TRBD1 (6 bases). With 4 bases removed from V and 4 bases from J, the gap between germline ends came to 17 bases. Looked up from germline, CDR1 is SGHTA and CDR2 is FQGNSA. This CDR3 spans 16 amino acids. Drawing the rest from reference TRBV7-2 and TRBJ1-5, the complete variable domain is GAGVSQSPSNKVTEKGKDVELRCDPISGHTALYWYRQSLGQGLEFLIYFQGNSAPDKSGLPSDRFSAERTGGSVSTLTIQRTQQEDSAVYLCASSSRGFVGNQPQHFGDGTRLSIL.

CDR3 residues: CASRRGKSQPQHF. CDR3 nucleotides: TGTGCCAGCAGGCGGGGGAAAAGTCAGCCCCAGCATTTT. The chain couples TRBV12-3 or TRBV12-4 to TRBJ1-5, with TRBD1 as a possible D gene (5 bases). CDR3 length: 13 amino acids. V was cut by 6 bases and J by 6 bases, with 12 bases left in between.

The CDR3: CASSFTSGARETQYF. The CDR3 DNA reads as TGTGCCAGCAGCTTCACTAGCGGCGCCCGGGAGACCCAGTACTTC. This chain joins TRBV11-2 and TRBJ2-5; 8 bases align to TRBD2. This CDR3 contains 15 residues. CDR1 is SGHAT and CDR2 is FQNNGV in the germline V gene. V shed 3 bases, J shed 5 bases, and the junction held 8 bases outside the gene matches.

CDR3 residues: CASSPRQGNLLPNTGELFF. CDR3 nucleotides: TGTGCCAGCAGTCCCCGGCAGGGGAACTTACTCCCTAACACCGGGGAGCTGTTTTTT. V is TRBV21-1 and J is TRBJ2-2; the tabulated D call, TRBD1, remains unverified against the DNA. TRBV21-1 is marked as a pseudogene. This CDR3 is 19 amino acids long.

The chain couples TRBV27 to TRBJ1-2; 8 bases are shared with TRBD1. Germline V gene lookup returns CDR1 MNHEY and CDR2 SMNVEV (reference sequence). The V and J ends lost 3 bases and 6 bases, in that order; junction bases with no gene match: 6. The CDR3 is 14 amino acids. The CDR3 DNA follows: TGTGCCAGCAGTTTCCAGGACAGGGCGAATGGCTACACCTTC. It is translated as CASSFQDRANGYTF.

CDR3 amino acids: CASSLMTDTQYF. The CDR3 DNA reads as TGTGCCAGCAGCCTTATGACAGATACGCAGTATTTT. The J gene is TRBJ2-3, the V gene TRBV7-8; D is uncertain. Per the germline V gene, CDR1 is SGHVS and CDR2 is FQNEAQ. CDR3 length: 12 residues. Trimming stripped 5 bases from V and 3 bases from J, with 6 bases between. Looking up the rest from reference TRBV7-8 and TRBJ2-3 gives the full variable domain: GAGVSQSPRYKVAKRGQDVALRCDPISGHVSLFWYQQALGQGPEFLTYFQNEAQLDKSGLPSDRFFAERPEGSVSTLKIQRTQQEDSAVYLCASSLMTDTQYFGPGTRLTVL.

There are many counts of this clone. V is TRBV7-9 and J is TRBJ1-5, with TRBD1 matching over 10 bases. Germline CDR1 and CDR2: SEHNR and FQNEAQ (reference sequence). Trimming took 6 bases from V and 4 from J; bases not matched to a gene: 6. This CDR3 region has 15 residues. CDR3 loop: CASSQDRGPNQPQHF. The CDR3 DNA sequence: TGTGCCAGCAGTCAAGACAGGGGGCCAAATCAGCCCCAGCATTTT.

The chain has TRBV7-2 and TRBJ2-3; D call uncertain. CDR1 SGHTA and CDR2 FQGNSA come from the germline V gene. This CDR3 is built from 12 residues. Trimming took 5 bases from V and 6 from J, leaving 9 bases between them. In nucleotides, the CDR3 is TGTGCCAGCAGCAGAGGATCCGATACGCAGTATTTT. Protein product: CASSRGSDTQYF.

The rearrangement uses TRBV7-3 and TRBJ2-3; 9 bases map to TRBD2. The germline gives CDR1 SGHTA, CDR2 FQGTGA. The CDR3 extends over 15 amino acids. The trim removed 1 base at V and 6 bases at J, leaving 5 bases unmatched. This CDR3 reads CASSLMGLASDTQYF. In DNA, the CDR3 is TGTGCCAGCAGCTTAATGGGACTAGCCTCTGATACGCAGTATTTT. The full variable domain, its missing parts supplied by reference TRBV7-3 and TRBJ2-3, is GAGVSQTPSNKVTEKGKYVELRCDPISGHTALYWYRQSLGQGPEFLIYFQGTGAADDSGLPNDRFFAVRPEGSVSTLKIQRTERGDSAVYLCASSLMGLASDTQYFGPGTRLTVL.

V and J are TRBV2 and TRBJ1-1; the D gene is possibly TRBD1 (6 bases). From germline, CDR1 is SNHLY and CDR2 FYNNEI. The CDR3 consists of 16 residues. V lost 6 bases and J 0 bases, leaving 17 bases between the germline ends. CDR3 DNA: TGTGCCAGCAGCAAAGAAGGACAGAAAATGAACACTGAAGCTTTCTTT. Protein product: CASSKEGQKMNTEAFF.

The rearrangement joins TRBV7-9 to TRBJ1-1; TRBD1 matches 7 bases. Germline V gene sequence: CDR1 SEHNR, CDR2 FQNEAQ (reference sequence). CDR3 length: 15 amino acids. The V gene end was trimmed by 3 bases and the J gene end by 1 base; junction bases not matched to a gene: 5. The DNA for the CDR3 is TGTGCCAGCAGCTTCCACCGGGACAGGAACACTGAAGCTTTCTTT. It specifies CASSFHRDRNTEAFF.

The table lists this clone with a count of one. V and J are TRBV7-6 and TRBJ2-1; 9 positions agree with TRBD1. CDR1 and CDR2 from the germline V gene are SGHVS and FNYEAQ. This CDR3 region has 15 residues. Trimming removed 6 bases from V and 5 bases from J; junction bases left unmatched: 8. CDR3 DNA: TGTGCCAGCAGTACCGGGACAGGGAACCACAATGAGCAGTTCTTC. Its translation is CASSTGTGNHNEQFF.

This clone was seen just once. V usage is TRBV5-1 and J usage is TRBJ2-3; 8 nucleotides align to TRBD2. V shed 0 bases and J 1 base; nucleotides not matched to a gene: 4. The germline gives CDR1 SGHRS, CDR2 YFSETQ. The CDR3 sequence is 16 residues long. CDR3 amino acids: CASSLGLAGRTDTQYF. The CDR3 DNA reads as TGCGCCAGCAGCTTGGGCCTAGCGGGCCGCACAGATACGCAGTATTTT.

A single count supports this clone. The chain has TRBV28 and TRBJ1-1, with 8 positions matching TRBD1. Trimming removed 3 bases from V and 1 base from J; junction bases left unmatched: 10. CDR3 length: 17 residues. CDR1 is MDHEN, CDR2 SYDVKM, per germline. CDR3 region: CASSLAGGLGENTEAFF. In DNA, the CDR3 is TGTGCCAGCAGTTTGGCAGGGGGCCTAGGTGAGAACACTGAAGCTTTCTTT.